The source of this T cell receptor beta chain is a study of cytomegalovirus exposure and HLA in healthy donors. Study context: Membership in the Caucasian-associated ancestry cluster was found for 65% to 85% of approximately 400 genotyped donors. Study findings and constraints: The authors confirmed in vitro that a few CMV-associated chains were specific for CMV antigens. Later, an analysis showed that TCR beta chains associated with HLA were more clonally expanded than others that were equally common.

Those who donated were healthy bone marrow donors. Germline V gives CDR1 SGHAT, CDR2 FQNNGV. V was clipped by 9 bases and J by 5 bases; unmatched bases: 6. The CDR3 sequence is 13 residues long. The study ran its PCR with 60 Vbeta and 13 Jbeta primers. The table came from immunoSEQ multiplex PCR; TCRdb's copy has only in-frame clones and leaves some out. The sample has about 150,000 clones; approximately 84% are singletons. Comments on this clone: Its antigen is undetermined.

The chain couples TRBV11-2 to TRBJ2-3; 9 nucleotides agree with TRBD2. This TCR came from a woman aged 18-35 years in good health and CMV-seronegative. The sequenced material came from PBMCs. The CDR3, as DNA: TGTGCCAGTGCGGGGGGGCCTTTAGATACGCAGTATTTT. This translates into CASAGGPLDTQYF.